This TCR beta chain originates from a study of CD4 T cells in relation to SARS-CoV-2 and coronaviruses. Study-level information: PBMCs were cultured with antigen for roughly 9 days before TCR beta sequencing.

Germline CDR1 and CDR2: KGHDR and SFDVKD. After removal of 1 base from V and 5 bases from J, the junction contained 4 bases not matched to a gene. The CDR3 has 15 residues. Assay: immunoSEQ multiplex PCR; the TCRdb copy retains only in-frame clones and omits some. This table has over 15,000 clones, 70% to 85% appearing once. Findings and limits, study-wide: Monoreactive clones expanded significantly more to SARS-CoV-2 than crossreactive clones did.

The unexposed donors gave CD4+ T cells in 2011-2018, prior to COVID-19. The cells were cultured for around ten days before CD4+ T cells were isolated. Cells permitting, SARS-CoV-2 S/N and four cold-coronavirus spikes were tested on unexposed-donor CD4+ T cells. Only a few counts were recorded for this clone. Its specificity is not known. The V call is TRBV24-1, the J call TRBJ2-1, with 7 bases that match TRBD2. The clonotype originates from a human donor in good health. The material sequenced was CD4+ T cells from PBMCs, cultured in vitro. The CDR3 protein is CATSDFRGRHNEQFF. The CDR3 bases are TGTGCCACCAGTGATTTTCGCGGGAGACACAATGAGCAGTTCTTC.